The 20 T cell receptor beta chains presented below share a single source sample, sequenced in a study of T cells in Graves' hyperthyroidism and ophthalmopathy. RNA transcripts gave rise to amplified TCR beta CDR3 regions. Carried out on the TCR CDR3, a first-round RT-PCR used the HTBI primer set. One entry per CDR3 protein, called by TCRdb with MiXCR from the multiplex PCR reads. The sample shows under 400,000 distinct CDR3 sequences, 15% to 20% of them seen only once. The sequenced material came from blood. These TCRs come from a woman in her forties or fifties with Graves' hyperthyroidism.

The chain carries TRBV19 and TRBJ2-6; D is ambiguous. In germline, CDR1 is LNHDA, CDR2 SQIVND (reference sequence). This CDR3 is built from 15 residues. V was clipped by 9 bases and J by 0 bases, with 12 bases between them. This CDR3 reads CASTTRDSGANVLTF. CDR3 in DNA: TGTGCCAGCACTACAAGGGACTCTGGGGCCAACGTCCTGACTTTC.

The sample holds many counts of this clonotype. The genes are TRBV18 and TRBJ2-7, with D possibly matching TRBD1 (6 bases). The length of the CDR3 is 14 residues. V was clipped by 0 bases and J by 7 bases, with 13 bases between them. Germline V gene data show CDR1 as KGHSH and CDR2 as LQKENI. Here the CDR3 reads CASSPPGDIGEQYV. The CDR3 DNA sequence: TGTGCCAGCTCACCACCGGGGGACATTGGGGAGCAGTACGTC.

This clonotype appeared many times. CDR3 nucleotides: TGTGCCATCAGTGAGCAGGCGGGAAACACAGATACGCAGTATTTT. It translates to CAISEQAGNTDTQYF. V gene TRBV10-3 combines with J gene TRBJ2-3, with D possibly matching TRBD2 (6 bases). CDR3 length equals 15 residues. V gave up 2 bases and J gave up 2 bases, with 11 bases separating them. Germline values: CDR1 ENHRY, CDR2 SYGVKD.

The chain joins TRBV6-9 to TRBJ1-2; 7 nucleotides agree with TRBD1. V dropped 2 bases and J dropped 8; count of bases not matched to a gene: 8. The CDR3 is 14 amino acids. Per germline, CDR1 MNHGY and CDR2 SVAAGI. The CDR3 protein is CASSYTGVLGGYTF. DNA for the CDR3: TGTGCCAGCAGTTATACAGGGGTCCTAGGGGGCTACACCTTC.

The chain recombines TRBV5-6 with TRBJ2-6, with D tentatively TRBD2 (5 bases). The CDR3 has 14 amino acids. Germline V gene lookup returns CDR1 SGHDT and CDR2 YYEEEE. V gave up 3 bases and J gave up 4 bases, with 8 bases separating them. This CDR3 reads CASSYGIGANVLTF. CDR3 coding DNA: TGTGCCAGCAGCTACGGGATCGGGGCCAACGTCCTGACTTTC.

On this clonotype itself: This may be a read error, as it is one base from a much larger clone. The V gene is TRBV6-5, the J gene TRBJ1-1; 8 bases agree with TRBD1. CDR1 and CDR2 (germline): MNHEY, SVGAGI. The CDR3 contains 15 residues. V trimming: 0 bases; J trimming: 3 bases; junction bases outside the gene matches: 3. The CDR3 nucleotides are TGTGCCAGCAGTTACTCCTGGACAGGGTACACTGAAGCTTTCTTT. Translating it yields CASSYSWTGYTEAFF.

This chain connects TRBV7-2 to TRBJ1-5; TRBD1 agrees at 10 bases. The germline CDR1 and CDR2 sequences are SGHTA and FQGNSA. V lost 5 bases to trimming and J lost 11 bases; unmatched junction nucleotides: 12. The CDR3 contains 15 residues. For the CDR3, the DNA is TGTGCCAGCAGCCCGAGACAGGGGGCTAGGGAAGCCCAGCATTTT. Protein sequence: CASSPRQGAREAQHF.

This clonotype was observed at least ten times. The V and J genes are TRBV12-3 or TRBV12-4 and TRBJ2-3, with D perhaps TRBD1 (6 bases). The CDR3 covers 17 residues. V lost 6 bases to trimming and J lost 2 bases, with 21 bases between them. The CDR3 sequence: CASSLWDGGLTTDTQYF. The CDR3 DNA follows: TGTGCCAGCAGCCTATGGGATGGGGGCCTAACCACAGATACGCAGTATTTT.

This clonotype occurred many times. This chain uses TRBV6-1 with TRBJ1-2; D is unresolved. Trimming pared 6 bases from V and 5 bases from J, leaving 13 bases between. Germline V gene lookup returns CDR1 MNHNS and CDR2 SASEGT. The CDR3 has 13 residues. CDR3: CASSIGILYGYTF. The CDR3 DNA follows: TGTGCCAGCAGCATCGGGATACTTTATGGCTACACCTTC.

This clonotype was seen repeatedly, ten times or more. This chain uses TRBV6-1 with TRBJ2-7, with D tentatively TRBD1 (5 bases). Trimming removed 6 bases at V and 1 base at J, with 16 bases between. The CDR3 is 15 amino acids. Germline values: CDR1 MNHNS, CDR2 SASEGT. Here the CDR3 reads CASRADSLLSYEQYF. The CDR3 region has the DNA TGTGCCAGCAGGGCCGACAGTCTCCTTTCCTACGAGCAGTACTTC.

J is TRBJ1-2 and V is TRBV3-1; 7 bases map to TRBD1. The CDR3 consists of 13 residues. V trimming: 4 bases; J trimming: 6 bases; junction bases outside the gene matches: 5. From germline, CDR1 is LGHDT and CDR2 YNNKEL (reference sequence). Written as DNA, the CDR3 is TGTGCCAGCAGCCCGCTTGGGACAGATGGCTACACCTTC. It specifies CASSPLGTDGYTF.

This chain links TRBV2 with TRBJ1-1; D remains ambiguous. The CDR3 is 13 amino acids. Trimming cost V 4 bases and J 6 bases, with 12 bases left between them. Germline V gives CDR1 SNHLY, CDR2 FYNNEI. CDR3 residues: CASSGSVQSEAFF. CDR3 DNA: TGTGCCAGCAGTGGTTCGGTACAGTCTGAAGCTTTCTTT.

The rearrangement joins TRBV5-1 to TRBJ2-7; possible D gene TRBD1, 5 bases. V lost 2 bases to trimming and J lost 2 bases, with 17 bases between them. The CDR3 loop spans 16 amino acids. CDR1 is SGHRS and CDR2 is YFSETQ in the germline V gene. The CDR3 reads CASSFIKDMRAYEQYF. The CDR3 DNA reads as TGCGCCAGCAGCTTTATCAAGGACATGCGTGCCTACGAGCAGTACTTC.

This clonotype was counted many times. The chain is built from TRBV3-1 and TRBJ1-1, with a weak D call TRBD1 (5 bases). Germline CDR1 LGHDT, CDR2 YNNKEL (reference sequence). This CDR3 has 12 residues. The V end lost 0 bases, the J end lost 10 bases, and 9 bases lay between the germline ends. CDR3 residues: CASSQDQGPAFF. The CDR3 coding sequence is TGTGCCAGCAGCCAAGATCAGGGTCCAGCTTTCTTT.

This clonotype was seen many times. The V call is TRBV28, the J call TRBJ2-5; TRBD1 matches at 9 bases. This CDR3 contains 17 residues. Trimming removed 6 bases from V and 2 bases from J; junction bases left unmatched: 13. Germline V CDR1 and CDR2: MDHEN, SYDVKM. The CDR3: CASSTPPWDRVQETQYF. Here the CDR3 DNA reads TGTGCCAGCAGCACCCCCCCCTGGGACAGGGTACAAGAGACCCAGTACTTC.

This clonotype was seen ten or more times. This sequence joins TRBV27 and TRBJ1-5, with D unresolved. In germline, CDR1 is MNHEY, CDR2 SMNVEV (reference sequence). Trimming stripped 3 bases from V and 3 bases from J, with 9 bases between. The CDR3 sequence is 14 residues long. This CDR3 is CASSLSGNNQPQHF. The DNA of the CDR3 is TGTGCCAGCAGTTTGAGCGGAAACAATCAGCCCCAGCATTTT.

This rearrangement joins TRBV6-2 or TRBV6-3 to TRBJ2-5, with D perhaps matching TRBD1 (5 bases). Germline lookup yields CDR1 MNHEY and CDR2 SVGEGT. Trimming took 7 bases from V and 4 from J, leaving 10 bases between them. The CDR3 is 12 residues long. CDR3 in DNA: TGTGCCAGCACCTGGGGCCCAGAGACCCAGTACTTC. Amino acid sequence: CASTWGPETQYF.

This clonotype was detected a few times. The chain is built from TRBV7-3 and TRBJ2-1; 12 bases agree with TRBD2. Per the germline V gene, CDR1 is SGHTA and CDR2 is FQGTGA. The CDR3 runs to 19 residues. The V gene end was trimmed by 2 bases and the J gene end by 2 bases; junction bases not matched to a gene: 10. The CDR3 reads CASSLWLASGGEPYNEQFF. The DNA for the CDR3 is TGTGCCAGCAGCTTATGGTTGGCTAGCGGGGGGGAACCCTACAATGAGCAGTTCTTC.

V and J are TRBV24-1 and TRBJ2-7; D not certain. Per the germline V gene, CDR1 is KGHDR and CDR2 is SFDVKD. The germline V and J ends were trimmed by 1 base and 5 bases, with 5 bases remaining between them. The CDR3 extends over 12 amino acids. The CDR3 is CATSDFHHEQYF. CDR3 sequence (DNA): TGTGCCACCAGTGATTTTCACCACGAGCAGTACTTC.

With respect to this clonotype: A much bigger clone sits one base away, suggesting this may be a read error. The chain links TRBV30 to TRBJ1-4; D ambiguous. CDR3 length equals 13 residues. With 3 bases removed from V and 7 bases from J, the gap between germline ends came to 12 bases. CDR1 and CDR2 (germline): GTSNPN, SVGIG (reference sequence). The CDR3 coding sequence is TGTGCCTGGAGCGATCTAGGGAGTGAAAAACTGTTTTTT. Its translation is CAWSDLGSEKLFF.